Presented here are 14 T cell receptor beta chains from one specimen sequenced in a study of CD8+ T cells in alopecia areata. Extracted RNA was reverse transcribed, and the resulting cDNA served as sequencing template. Some clones are missing from TCRdb's copy, which holds only in-frame ones; the method was immunoSEQ multiplex PCR. Found here are more than 95,000 clones, 47% of them singletons; the top ten hold 8% to 11%. Sample: NKG2D-low CD8+ T cells sorted from blood. The receptors were gathered from a human donor with alopecia areata.

This chain connects TRBV30 to TRBJ2-1, with D uncertain. The V end was cut by 3 bases, the J end by 0 bases, with 9 bases between. The CDR3 covers 14 residues. Germline V gives CDR1 GTSNPN, CDR2 SVGIG (reference sequence). In DNA, the CDR3 is TGTGCCTGGAGGGTACTGGCCTCCTACAATGAGCAGTTCTTC. It translates to CAWRVLASYNEQFF. The full variable domain, its missing parts supplied by reference TRBV30 and TRBJ2-1, is SQTIHQWPATLVQPVGSPLSLECTVEGTSNPNLYWYRQAAGRGLQLLFYSVGIGQISSEVPQNLSASRPQDRQFILSSKKLLLSDSGFYLCAWRVLASYNEQFFGPGTRLTVL.

The DNA for the CDR3 is TGTGCCAGCAGCGTAGCTCTAGGCGTCCAAGAGACCCAGTACTTC. The encoded protein is CASSVALGVQETQYF. V is TRBV9 and J is TRBJ2-5; D is unresolved. This CDR3 has 15 amino acids. CDR1 is SGDLS, CDR2 YYNGEE, per germline. V was cut by 0 bases and J by 1 base, with 10 bases left in between.

The rearrangement links TRBV6-1 to TRBJ2-7; D is perhaps TRBD2 (5 bases). Looked up from germline, CDR1 is MNHNS and CDR2 is SASEGT. The CDR3 runs to 12 residues. V was pared by 11 bases and J by 3 bases, with 14 bases between. CDR3 nucleotide sequence: TGTGCCGCCATCGACGGAGGCTACGAGCAGTACTTC. Amino acid sequence: CAAIDGGYEQYF.

CDR3 in DNA: TGCAGCGATGGGCTAGAGGGAGGGCCGGCAAGTGCAGATACGCAGTATTTT. Its translation is CSDGLEGGPASADTQYF. The J gene is TRBJ2-3, the V gene TRBV29-1, with 7 bases that match TRBD2. J was trimmed by 4 bases and V by 7 bases; bases with no gene match: 20. The germline V gene has CDR1 SQVTM and CDR2 ANQGSEA. CDR3 length: 17 amino acids.

This clone was observed a handful of times. CDR3 region: CASSPMDEQFF. As DNA, the CDR3 is TGTGCCAGCAGTCCGATGGATGAGCAGTTCTTC. The chain has TRBV6-6 and TRBJ2-1; D is unresolved. Per the germline V gene, CDR1 is MNHNY and CDR2 is SVGAGI (reference sequence). The CDR3 runs to 11 residues. V lost 5 bases to trimming and J lost 8 bases, with 7 bases between them.

The rearrangement uses TRBV28 and TRBJ1-5, with D possibly being TRBD1 (5 bases). The CDR3 covers 16 residues. The germline gives CDR1 MDHEN, CDR2 SYDVKM. Trimming cost V 3 bases and J 2 bases, with 14 bases left between them. CDR3 amino acids: CASSFPPGVGNQPQHF. DNA of the CDR3: TGTGCCAGCAGTTTTCCCCCGGGGGTCGGCAATCAGCCCCAGCATTTT.

This chain connects TRBV6-6 to TRBJ2-1; TRBD1 aligns across 8 bases. In germline, CDR1 is MNHNY, CDR2 SVGAGI (reference sequence). The CDR3 consists of 14 residues. Germline trimming cut 7 bases from V and 7 bases from J; bases unmatched to any gene: 9. The CDR3: CASNEVGTGNEQFF. The CDR3 bases are TGTGCCAGCAATGAGGTCGGGACAGGAAATGAGCAGTTCTTC.

This chain links TRBV27 with TRBJ2-5, with 10 bases identical to TRBD2. The V gene's germline CDR1 is MNHEY and CDR2 SMNVEV (reference sequence). This CDR3 comprises 17 residues. J gave up 5 bases and V 0 bases, and 9 bases lay outside the gene matches. CDR3 nucleotides: TGTGCCAGCAGTTTATCGTTCTCCCTAGCGGGAGCGGAGACCCAGTACTTC. Translated: CASSLSFSLAGAETQYF.

The J gene is TRBJ2-7, the V gene TRBV4-1; D not certain. The CDR3 contains 15 residues. CDR1 MGHRA and CDR2 YSYEKL come from the germline V gene. Trimming removed 0 bases at V and 1 base at J, with 10 bases between. CDR3 coding DNA: TGCGCCAGCAGCCAAGATCCAAGGAGTTCCTACGAGCAGTACTTC. Protein: CASSQDPRSSYEQYF.

The V and J genes are TRBV29-1 and TRBJ2-1; no firm D call. CDR1 is SQVTM, CDR2 ANQGSEA, per germline. The CDR3 is 13 amino acids. V was shortened by 6 bases and J by 7 bases, with 16 bases between the two germline ends. The CDR3 loop reads CSVPLGESNEQFF. In nucleotides, the CDR3 is TGCAGCGTCCCCCTTGGGGAATCGAATGAGCAGTTCTTC.

This clone has just a few counts. The chain couples TRBV7-9 to TRBJ2-7; tentatively, D is TRBD2 (6 bases). Germline lookup yields CDR1 SEHNR and CDR2 FQNEAQ (reference sequence). With 5 bases removed from V and 5 bases from J, the gap between germline ends came to 16 bases. The CDR3 is 14 residues long. The CDR3 nucleotides read TGTGCCAGCAGCCCCAGAGCGGGCGGGCACGAGCAGTACTTC. This codes for CASSPRAGGHEQYF.

In its sample, this clone was seen a few times. This chain uses TRBV29-1 with TRBJ2-2; no firm D call. V gave up 0 bases and J gave up 5 bases, with 7 bases separating them. Germline V lookup: CDR1 SQVTM, CDR2 ANQGSEA. The length of the CDR3 is 13 residues. The CDR3 DNA reads TGCAGCGTTGAAGATCGGCAGACCGGGGAGCTGTTTTTT. Its translation is CSVEDRQTGELFF.

The chain employs TRBV7-9 and TRBJ2-5; 10 bases map to TRBD1. With V trimmed by 5 bases and J by 5 bases, 11 bases remained unmatched. This CDR3 comprises 16 residues. Looked up from germline, CDR1 is SEHNR and CDR2 is FQNEAQ (reference sequence). The CDR3 sequence: CASSAPRQGARETQYF. CDR3 nucleotides: TGTGCCAGCAGCGCTCCCAGACAGGGGGCGCGGGAGACCCAGTACTTC.

This clone was observed a single time. The rearrangement uses TRBV6-6 and TRBJ2-1; D possibly corresponds to TRBD1 (8 bases). CDR3 length: 13 residues. The V gene's germline CDR1 is MNHNY and CDR2 SVGAGI (reference sequence). V shed 4 bases and J shed 8 bases, with 12 bases lying between them. The CDR3 sequence is CASSWTGRDEQFF. The CDR3 region has the DNA TGTGCCAGCAGTTGGACAGGGAGGGATGAGCAGTTCTTC.